The source of this T cell receptor beta chain is a study of blood T cell repertoires in COVID-19. Assay: immunoSEQ multiplex PCR; the TCRdb copy retains only in-frame clones and omits some. This sample has roughly 63,000 clones, with roughly 74% found just once. V lost 1 base and J 2 bases, leaving 10 bases between the germline ends. Germline V lookup: CDR1 SGHTA, CDR2 FQGTGA. CDR3 length: 15 residues. Sequenced material: peripheral blood. The V and J genes are TRBV7-3 and TRBJ2-3, with D possibly matching TRBD1 (6 bases). The receptor's source is a woman older than 75 with acute or convalescent COVID-19. CDR3 DNA: TGTGCCAGCAGCTTAATGGGACAACCCACAGATACGCAGTATTTT. This encodes CASSLMGQPTDTQYF.